This TCR beta chain was recovered during a study of technical replicates of blood from a few donors. This table comes from immunoSEQ multiplex PCR, and its TCRdb copy is limited to in-frame clones, with some not included. Of about 53,000 clones in the sample, about 86% are singletons; the top ten hold over 5.5%. Sequenced material: PBMCs. This receptor was identified in a human donor in good health. Some clones in this sample may be carry-over from other donors' samples.

CDR3 loop: CASSLDRGRGDTQYF. CDR3 DNA: TGTGCCAGCTCACTTGACAGGGGGCGAGGGGATACGCAGTATTTT. V gene TRBV18 combines with J gene TRBJ2-3, with 10 nucleotides matching TRBD1. CDR3 size: 15 residues. With V trimmed by 4 bases and J by 6 bases, 7 bases remained unmatched. Germline V gene lookup returns CDR1 KGHSH and CDR2 LQKENI.